A selection of T cell receptor beta chains follows, all from one sample in a study of T cell responses to AZD1222 COVID-19 vaccine. The method was immunoSEQ multiplex PCR; TCRdb's version includes in-frame clones alone and lacks a portion of them. The sample has some 180,000 clones; around 94% are singletons. Here the sequenced sample was peripheral blood, taken 28 days after the second AZD1222 dose. All receptors come from an adult who received the AZD1222 COVID-19 vaccine. The CDR3 runs from the conserved cysteine through the conserved F or W. A D gene is named only where the DNA matches it firmly. Part of the rows lack a size; the others show once, few, many or a class for expanded clones.

j_call clone_size d_call v_call cdr3_nt cdr3_aa
TRBJ2-7 NA TRBD1 TRBV28 TGTGCCACCGAGGGACAGGGGATTCGCGAGCAGTACTTC CATEGQGIREQYF
TRBJ1-1 NA NA TRBV19 TGTGCCAGTAGTATGCGACAGGTCCCTGAAGCTTTCTTT CASSMRQVPEAFF
TRBJ1-2 NA NA TRBV6-5 TGTGCCAGCAGTTACGAGACAGATTATGGCTACACCTTC CASSYETDYGYTF
TRBJ2-7 NA NA TRBV4-1 TGCGCCAGCAGCCAAGATGGGGGCCGGGGCTACGAGCAGTACTTC CASSQDGGRGYEQYF
TRBJ1-1 NA NA TRBV7-3 TGTGCCAGCAGCTTAACGGCAGGGGTTACTGAAGCTTTCTTT CASSLTAGVTEAFF
TRBJ1-3 few NA TRBV7-3 TGTGCCAGCAGCCCTCTTGGGGACCCGAGGTACTCTGGAAACACCATATATTTT CASSPLGDPRYSGNTIYF
TRBJ1-5 once NA TRBV7-8 TGTGCCAGCAGCCTTAGACCCCCCCGGGACCAGCCCCAGCATTTT CASSLRPPRDQPQHF
TRBJ2-3 NA NA TRBV27 TGTGCCAGCAGTTTAGTCTTAACAGATACGCAGTATTTT CASSLVLTDTQYF
TRBJ1-4 NA NA TRBV18 TGTGCCAGCTCACCGCGCCGAGGGGCAACTAATGAAAAACTGTTTTTT CASSPRRGATNEKLFF
TRBJ1-2 NA NA TRBV28 TGTGCCACATCCCTCTCTCCCTATGGCTACACCTTC CATSLSPYGYTF
TRBJ1-2 NA NA TRBV6-5 TGTGCCAGCAGTTACTCGGGAGGGGCTGATGGCTACACCTTC CASSYSGGADGYTF
TRBJ2-5 NA TRBD2 TRBV7-6 TGTGCCAGCAGCTTAGCGGGGGGACTAGGGGGAGAGACCCAGTACTTC CASSLAGGLGGETQYF
TRBJ1-1 NA TRBD1 TRBV5-1 TGCGCCAGCAGCTTTGGACAGGGGGACACTGAAGCTTTCTTT CASSFGQGDTEAFF
TRBJ2-6 NA NA TRBV6-6 TGTGCCAGCACCCAGGCGGGCTCTGGGGCCAACGTCCTGACTTTC CASTQAGSGANVLTF
TRBJ2-3 NA TRBD2 TRBV7-2 TGTGCCAGCAGCTTAGTTCCTAGCGGGGGGGCAGATACGCAGTATTTT CASSLVPSGGADTQYF
TRBJ1-1 once NA TRBV5-1 TGCGCCAGCAGCCAGGCAGGGCTGAACACTGAAGCTTTCTTT CASSQAGLNTEAFF
TRBJ1-5 NA TRBD1 TRBV24-1 TGTGCCACGCCCCTGACAGGGGCCTATCAGCCCCAGCATTTT CATPLTGAYQPQHF
TRBJ2-3 NA TRBD1 TRBV30 TGTGCCTGGAGAGGGAAGGGACAGGGTACAGATACGCAGTATTTT CAWRGKGQGTDTQYF
TRBJ2-3 NA NA TRBV6-5 TGTGCCAGCATCCACCGTAGCACAGATACGCAGTATTTT CASIHRSTDTQYF
TRBJ1-6 once NA TRBV12-3/TRBV12-4 TGTGCCAGCAGGCGACCCGGGACCTCCCTCCACTTT CASRRPGTSLHF
TRBJ1-1 NA NA TRBV11-3 TGTGCCAGCAACGTAAGAGGGCTTCAGAACACTGAAGCTTTCTTT CASNVRGLQNTEAFF
TRBJ1-3 NA NA TRBV15 TGTGCCACCAGCAGAGATGCCAGGGGAAACACCATATATTTT CATSRDARGNTIYF
TRBJ1-1 NA NA TRBV4-3 TGCGCCAGCAGCCCGGGGAGCACGAACACTGAAGCTTTCTTT CASSPGSTNTEAFF
TRBJ1-1 few NA TRBV6-5 TGTGCCAGCAGTTTCTCCCGACAGGCAGGGGCTGAAGCTTTCTTT CASSFSRQAGAEAFF
TRBJ2-2 NA NA TRBV7-9 TGTGCCAGCAGGGAAGGGAACACCGGGGAGCTGTTTTTT CASREGNTGELFF
TRBJ1-1 few NA TRBV19 TGTGCCAGTAGTATAGTCCCAGGTTTGAACACTGAAGCTTTCTTT CASSIVPGLNTEAFF
TRBJ1-1 NA TRBD1 TRBV7-3 TGTGCCAGCAGCCCGAGAGGGGGCTCTGAAGCTTTCTTT CASSPRGGSEAFF
TRBJ1-2 NA NA TRBV6-2/TRBV6-3 TGTGCCAGCAGTTACCCCGGGTCGGGCTACACCTTC CASSYPGSGYTF
TRBJ1-1 NA TRBD1 TRBV5-1 TGCGCCAGCAGCTTGACATCGACAGGGATAACTTTCTTT CASSLTSTGITFF
TRBJ2-3 few NA TRBV18 TGTGCCAGCTCACCACCGGGCACAGATACGCAGTATTTT CASSPPGTDTQYF
TRBJ2-1 once TRBD2 TRBV7-6 TGTGCCAGCAGCTCCCAAGGCGGGAGCGGGAATGAGCAGTTCTTC CASSSQGGSGNEQFF
TRBJ1-5 NA NA TRBV7-2 TGTGCCAGCAGCTTAGAAGTTGGGTTCAATCAGCCCCAGCATTTT CASSLEVGFNQPQHF
TRBJ1-2 once NA TRBV6-5 TGTGCCAGCAGTTACTTTACAGGGTCCTATGGCTACACCTTC CASSYFTGSYGYTF
TRBJ2-1 NA TRBD2 TRBV7-2 TGTGCCAGCAGCTTATCGTCAGCGGGAGGGCCATCCAATGAGCAGTTCTTC CASSLSSAGGPSNEQFF
TRBJ1-6 NA TRBD1 TRBV27 TGTGCCAGCAGTTTAGGGACAGGGCTCCCGTCCCTCCACTTT CASSLGTGLPSLHF
TRBJ2-7 NA TRBD2 TRBV2 TGTGCCAGCAGTGATGAGGGACTAGCGGCTTCCTACGAGCAGTACTTC CASSDEGLAASYEQYF
TRBJ1-2 NA TRBD1 TRBV28 TGTGCCAGCAGTTTATCGATCTTGGGACAGGGGGAAGGCTACACCTTC CASSLSILGQGEGYTF
TRBJ1-2 NA TRBD1 TRBV18 TGTGCCAGCTCACCAGACAGGGACGGCGGCTACACCTTC CASSPDRDGGYTF
TRBJ2-1 NA NA TRBV4-3 TGCGCCAGCAGCCAAGACCGACACAATGAGCAGTTCTTC CASSQDRHNEQFF
TRBJ1-6 NA NA TRBV19 TGTGCCAGTAGTACAGGGAGTAGCTCACCCCTCCACTTT CASSTGSSSPLHF
TRBJ1-1 NA NA TRBV29-1 TGCAGCGTTGAAGGGCGGGGTCCTGGCACTGAAGCTTTCTTT CSVEGRGPGTEAFF
TRBJ2-7 NA NA TRBV7-6 TGTGCCAGCAGCTTAAGTCGGGCAGGGCCGAACGAGCAGTACTTC CASSLSRAGPNEQYF